Here is one TCR beta chain with its context. Its antigen is not yet known. Base qualities are missing; no much larger clone stands one base away. This specimen comes from a study of Ad26.COV2.S vaccination and SARS-CoV-2 variants (dated by TCRdb to about 2021). With respect to the entire study: Donors in the vaccine arm were drawn from COV1001, a phase I-IIa trial of Ad26.COV2.S in healthy adults that was multicentre, randomized, double-blind and placebo-controlled. Ad26.COV2.S was administered intramuscularly at 5 x 10^10 or 1 x 10^11 viral particles, either as a single shot or as two shots given 56 days apart. The specificity and breadth of SARS-CoV-2-reactive T cell receptors after Ad26.COV2.S vaccination were assessed by TCRbeta repertoire sequencing. A total of approximately 30 samples were included in the TCR-sequenced set, comprising about 20 Ad26.COV2.S vaccine recipients, 5 placebo recipients and 8 SARS-CoV-2 convalescent individuals. Trial participants were randomized into five groups of five: low-dose or high-dose Ad26.COV2.S given once or twice, or placebo on both occasions. Blinding of investigators to trial group allocation was maintained during experiments and outcome assessment.

Germline trimming amounts to 2 bases on V and 0 bases on J, with 4 as the count of junction bases outside the gene matches. For CDR1 and CDR2, the germline V gene (reference sequence) lists MNHEY and SMNVEV. The cysteine opens and the phenylalanine closes a CDR3 of 16 amino acids. The retained sequence is limited to the CDR3, 48 bases, with the frame set at the first base. TCRbeta CDR3 regions were sequenced with the immunoSEQ Assay. After extraction, genomic DNA underwent amplification by bias-controlled multiplex PCR, followed by high-throughput sequencing. In the authors' own workflow: Collapsing and filtering of sequences were performed to quantify the absolute abundance of each unique TCRbeta CDR3 region. Usable DNA was measured by amplifying reference genes present in all nucleated cells, and TCRbeta template counts were normalized to that usable DNA to estimate T cell fraction. Repertoire TCRs were annotated as SARS-CoV-2-specific by exact matching of V gene, CDR3 amino acid sequence and J gene to a known reactive TCR set. The reference SARS-CoV-2 TCR set came from MIRA and was filtered for enrichment in COVID-19-positive ImmuneCODE repertoires, removing public or cross-reactive TCRs. Using the MIRA antigens, annotated TCRs were further analysed by specific ORF or by position within an ORF. Breadth was defined as the number of annotated unique rearrangements divided by the total number of unique productive rearrangements, and depth was defined as the summed frequency of the annotated unique rearrangements. Group comparisons of TCR breadth used two-sided Wilcoxon rank-sum tests. Not all clones reach the TCRdb copy of this immuneACCESS table, which keeps in-frame sequences only. Checked studies attribute under half of the gap to unresolved V genes and leave the rest unexplained. V, J and clone size derive from that table, while D and trimming were established from the DNA sequence. The sample table records around 300,000 clones; approximately 90% of these occur just once. Around 6.4% of the sample rests with the top ten.

Broad study findings and their caveats: After vaccination, spike-specific CD8+ and CD4+ T cell responses were reported to show substantial breadth. The study was not powered to compare responses between vaccine doses or regimens. It was noted by the authors that total T cell responses may have been underestimated by the TCR breadth and depth analyses. Higher spike-specific TCR breadth was observed in Ad26.COV2.S recipients than in placebo recipients (P = 0.0014). Vaccine and placebo recipients had similar non-spike TCR breadth, a finding consistent with the vaccine containing only spike.

The sample's treatment or condition, from its label and the paper: some 20 received Ad26.COV2.S at low or high dose, single or two shots; about 5 received placebo; per-sample allocation not given. For vaccine and placebo recipients, repertoires were sequenced using samples collected on day 63 after the first injection. Cohort 1b enrolled some 25 adults aged 18-55 years at a single site in Boston, USA, between 29 July and 7 August 2020. Ad26.COV2.S was a replication-incompetent adenovirus type 26 vector expressing a prefusion-stabilized SARS-CoV-2 spike protein from the original Wuhan strain. The rearrangement combines TRBV27 with TRBJ1-5, with 7 bases matching TRBD1. Here the sequenced sample was peripheral blood, taken in a trial of Ad26.COV2.S vaccine versus placebo. The clonotype was recovered from a person between 18 and 65 years old who received the Ad26.COV2.S COVID-19 vaccine or a placebo. In nucleotides, the sequence is TGTGCCAGCAGTTTAGACCGGACAGGTAGCAATCAGCCCCAGCATTTT. Its translation is CASSLDRTGSNQPQHF.